A single sample gave rise to the 16 T cell receptor beta chains below, sequenced in a study of cytomegalovirus exposure and HLA in healthy donors (dated by TCRdb to about 2017). Library creation used the immunoSEQ multiplex PCR assay. TCRdb stores this immuneACCESS table with in-frame sequences only. Part of the clones is absent; in the studies checked, under half of the shortfall reflects unresolved V genes, and no reason is known for the rest. The sample table contains about 72,000 clones; only one count was recorded for around 94% of them. Roughly 0.63% of the sample goes to the ten largest clones. What was sequenced was PBMCs. The receptor set was obtained from a woman aged 18-29 years in good health and CMV-seronegative.

V is TRBV5-1 and J is TRBJ2-5; TRBD2 aligns across 9 bases. The germline gives CDR1 SGHRS, CDR2 YFSETQ. The CDR3 sequence is 16 residues long. The V segment lost 1 base and the J segment 5 bases; nucleotides outside the gene matches: 9. CDR3 in DNA: TGCGCCAGCAGCTTGAGGTCGCGGGGGGGCTCGGAGACCCAGTACTTC. Translated, it gives CASSLRSRGGSETQYF.

The rearrangement uses TRBV11-1 and TRBJ2-3, with 7 bases that match TRBD2. V was clipped by 1 base and J by 0 bases; unmatched bases: 1. This CDR3 contains 15 residues. Germline V gives CDR1 SGHAT, CDR2 FQDESV (reference sequence). The CDR3 nucleotides are TGTGCCAGCAGCTTAGTGCGGGGGAGCACAGATACGCAGTATTTT. Residues: CASSLVRGSTDTQYF.

The V and J genes are TRBV6-5 and TRBJ2-3; D is undetermined. Germline lookup yields CDR1 MNHEY and CDR2 SVGAGI. The CDR3 sequence is 14 residues long. The V gene lost 0 bases and the J gene lost 8 bases, with 12 bases spanning the gap. The CDR3 bases are TGTGCCAGCAGTTACTCGTCCATGTCCGGTACGCAGTATTTT. It is translated as CASSYSSMSGTQYF.

The chain uses TRBV5-1 and TRBJ1-1; no reliable D call. This CDR3 is built from 15 residues. CDR1 is SGHRS and CDR2 is YFSETQ in the germline V gene. The V end lost 4 bases, the J end lost 2 bases, and 15 bases lay between the germline ends. The DNA of the CDR3 is TGCGCCAGCAGCCGTATCGAGGGTCCCAACACTGAAGCTTTCTTT. This codes for CASSRIEGPNTEAFF.

The J gene is TRBJ2-7, the V gene TRBV30, with a possible D match to TRBD1 (6 bases). The CDR3 is 13 amino acids. Germline V CDR1 and CDR2: GTSNPN, SVGIG (reference sequence). The V gene lost 2 bases and the J gene lost 1 base, with 9 bases spanning the gap. The CDR3 region has the DNA TGTGCCTGGAGTCCGGACAGTTCCTACGAGCAGTACTTC. Encoded protein: CAWSPDSSYEQYF.

The chain employs TRBV5-1 and TRBJ1-4; possibly TRBD1 for D (6 bases). Trimming stripped 1 base from V and 0 bases from J, with 10 bases between. Germline-derived CDR1 and CDR2 are SGHRS and YFSETQ. There are 16 residues in the CDR3. The CDR3 here is CASSLTGTPTNEKLFF. In DNA form, the CDR3 reads TGCGCCAGCAGCTTGACAGGGACCCCAACTAATGAAAAACTGTTTTTT.

The chain links TRBV9 to TRBJ2-6; TRBD1 matches 9 bases. The length of the CDR3 is 17 residues. The germline V gene encodes CDR1 SGDLS and CDR2 YYNGEE. V dropped 5 bases and J dropped 0; count of bases not matched to a gene: 6. CDR3 sequence reads: CASSGGQGHSGANVLTF. CDR3 bases: TGTGCCAGCAGTGGGGGACAGGGTCACTCTGGGGCCAACGTCCTGACTTTC.

V gene TRBV28 combines with J gene TRBJ1-2, with 9 bases aligning to TRBD1. Losses at the gene ends were 7 bases for V and 4 bases for J; bases not matched to a gene: 7. The CDR3 runs to 14 residues. The germline V gene encodes CDR1 MDHEN and CDR2 SYDVKM. CDR3 loop: CASNTGGAGYGYTF. In DNA, the CDR3 is TGTGCCAGCAATACAGGGGGCGCCGGCTATGGCTACACCTTC.

V gene TRBV6-5 combines with J gene TRBJ1-4; D is ambiguous. The CDR3 loop spans 15 amino acids. The V and J ends lost 2 bases and 7 bases respectively, with 14 bases between them. Germline loops: CDR1 MNHEY, CDR2 SVGAGI. CDR3 bases: TGTGCCAGCAGTTACGGGAGTGCCCTGGGTGAAAAACTGTTTTTT. Protein product: CASSYGSALGEKLFF.

Written as DNA, the CDR3 is TGTGCCAGCAGTCAATCTAGTAAGCAGTATTTT. Its translation is CASSQSSKQYF. The rearrangement links TRBV11-2 to TRBJ2-3; D gene ambiguous. Germline CDR1 is SGHAT and CDR2 is FQNNGV. Trimming left V 6 bases short and J 11 bases short, with 12 bases between. CDR3 length equals 11 residues.

Here the CDR3 DNA reads TGCGCCAGCAGCGTAATAAGACAGGTCTCGAACACTGAAGCTTTCTTT. Its translation is CASSVIRQVSNTEAFF. The chain recombines TRBV5-1 with TRBJ1-1, with D perhaps TRBD1 (6 bases). Trimming took 4 bases from V and 1 from J, leaving 17 bases between them. The CDR3 contains 16 residues. From germline, CDR1 is SGHRS and CDR2 YFSETQ. The full variable domain, its missing parts supplied by reference TRBV5-1 and TRBJ1-1, is KAGVTQTPRYLIKTRGQQVTLSCSPISGHRSVSWYQQTPGQGLQFLFEYFSETQRNKGNFPGRFSGRQFSNSRSEMNVSTLELGDSALYLCASSVIRQVSNTEAFFGQGTRLTVV.

Turning to this clone: A read error may account for a junction end that differs from germline. This chain connects TRBV6-4 to TRBJ2-6, with D possibly TRBD1 on 5 matching bases. The CDR3 runs 15 residues. Per the germline V gene, CDR1 is MRHNA and CDR2 is SNTAGT. CDR3 nucleotide sequence: TGTGCCAGCAGTGAGGACAACTCTGAGGCCAACGTCCTGACTTTC. This sequence encodes CASSEDNSEANVLTF.

The chain carries TRBV7-9 and TRBJ2-7; 11 nucleotides match TRBD1. The length of the CDR3 is 15 residues. With 7 bases clipped from V and 4 bases from J, the junction kept 9 bases outside the gene matches. Germline lookup yields CDR1 SEHNR and CDR2 FQNEAQ (reference sequence). The CDR3 reads CASTLMGQGVYEQYF. The CDR3 bases are TGTGCCAGCACCCTAATGGGACAGGGGGTTTACGAGCAGTACTTC.

This clone has only one observation. V gene TRBV10-2 combines with J gene TRBJ1-1, with D uncertain. The germline CDR1 and CDR2 sequences are WSHSY and SAAADI. The CDR3 runs 13 residues. Deletions cut 5 bases from V and 0 bases from J, with 7 bases between. The CDR3 here is CASSRYMNTEAFF. CDR3 sequence (DNA): TGCGCCAGCAGTCGTTACATGAACACTGAAGCTTTCTTT.

The V and J genes are TRBV7-2 and TRBJ2-1, with D possibly matching TRBD2 (6 bases). Germline V gene lookup returns CDR1 SGHTA and CDR2 FQGNSA. V lost 2 bases and J lost 0, with 8 bases in between. The CDR3 runs to 15 residues. The CDR3 region is CASSLNGGSYNEQFF. The CDR3 DNA is TGTGCCAGCAGCTTAAACGGGGGCTCCTACAATGAGCAGTTCTTC.

CDR3 sequence (DNA): TGCAGCGTTGAAGCGCCCCCGGACATAAGGTCGTTCTTC. It codes for CSVEAPPDIRSFF. The gene calls are TRBV29-1 and TRBJ2-1, with D possibly TRBD1 on 5 matching bases. Germline-derived CDR1 and CDR2 are SQVTM and ANQGSEA. The CDR3 runs to 13 residues. Trimming removed 1 base from V and 15 bases from J, with 19 bases in between.